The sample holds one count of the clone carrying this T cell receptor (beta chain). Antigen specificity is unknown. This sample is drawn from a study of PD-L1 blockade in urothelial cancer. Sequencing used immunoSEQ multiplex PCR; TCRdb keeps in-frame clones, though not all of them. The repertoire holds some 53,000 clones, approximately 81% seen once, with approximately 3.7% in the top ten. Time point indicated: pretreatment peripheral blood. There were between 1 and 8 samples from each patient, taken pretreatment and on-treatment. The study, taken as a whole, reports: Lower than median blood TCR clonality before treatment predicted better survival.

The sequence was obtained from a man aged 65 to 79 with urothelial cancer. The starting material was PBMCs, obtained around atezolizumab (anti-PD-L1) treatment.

CDR3 amino acids: CAWIRGDRLASGNTIYF. The CDR3 bases are TGTGCCTGGATTAGGGGGGACAGGCTAGCCTCTGGAAACACCATATATTTT. V is TRBV30 and J is TRBJ1-3, with 8 bases lining up with TRBD1. V lost 4 bases and J lost 0; bases outside the gene matches: 11. From germline, CDR1 is GTSNPN and CDR2 SVGIG (reference sequence). CDR3 length: 17 amino acids.